This TCR beta chain was recovered during a study of cytomegalovirus exposure and HLA in healthy donors. Study observations and caveats: The authors later found most CMV-associated TCR beta chains appeared HLA-restricted. The number of N-insertions in an Asian-associated ancestry cluster was reportedly below the roughly 620-donor mean in a later analysis. Using the classifier, cytomegalovirus status was reportedly diagnosed with high specificity and sensitivity.

For this clone: What it recognizes is unknown.

The CDR3 consists of 16 residues. Germline V gene data show CDR1 as GTSNPN and CDR2 as SVGIG (reference sequence). Trimming cost V 1 base and J 11 bases, with 25 bases left between them. The PCR had 60 Vbeta and 13 Jbeta primers. Per the authors' pipeline: Roughly 73 million unique TCR beta chains, 9.5 million to 11 million of them shared, were counted by a later analysis. Clones were sequenced by immunoSEQ multiplex PCR, and TCRdb holds only the in-frame ones, with some missing. That table is the source of V, J and clone size, and D and trimming were worked out from the DNA. The sample contains approximately 240,000 clones, 82% of which appear only once.

The rearrangement links TRBV30 to TRBJ2-3; D not resolved. The sequence was obtained from a woman between 35 and 50 years old in good health and CMV-seropositive. The source material was PBMCs. In DNA, the CDR3 is TGTGCCTGGAGTGCTACAGTATTACAGAAACTTAACCAGCAGTATTTT. Translated, it gives CAWSATVLQKLNQQYF.